The rows below give T cell receptor beta chains drawn from one sample of a study of blood T cell repertoires in COVID-19. Measured with immunoSEQ multiplex PCR; TCRdb has only the in-frame clones, and not every one. The data hold under 250,000 clones, with 70% to 90% observed a single time. Material for sequencing was PBMCs or T cells enriched from blood (not recorded which). All receptors come from a woman between 45 and 65 years old with acute COVID-19. The CDR3 runs from the conserved cysteine through the conserved F or W. The D gene is left open where the match is weak. The size field is filled for only some rows; it gives once, few, many or a size class.

J	D	V	length	size	DNA	CDR3
TRBJ1-1	-	TRBV11-3	14	-	TGTGCCAGCAGCCCGGGGGGTTCGAACACTGAAGCTTTCTTT	CASSPGGSNTEAFF
TRBJ1-1	-	TRBV6-2/TRBV6-3	14	-	TGTGCCAGCAGCCACAATACCCTGAACACTGAAGCTTTCTTT	CASSHNTLNTEAFF
TRBJ2-7	-	TRBV7-2	12	-	TGTGCCAGCAGCTTAAACAGCTACGAGCAGTACTTC	CASSLNSYEQYF
TRBJ2-1	TRBD2	TRBV6-7	17	-	TGTGCCAGCAGTTCGAAACTAGCGGTGAGCTCCTACAATGAGCAGTTCTTC	CASSSKLAVSSYNEQFF
TRBJ2-2	TRBD2	TRBV4-3	17	-	TGCGCCAGCAGCCAGGAACTAGCGGGGGCGAACACCGGGGAGCTGTTTTTT	CASSQELAGANTGELFF
TRBJ1-6	TRBD1	TRBV12-5	16	-	TGTGCTAGTGGTTTGGGCCCGGGACAGAATAATTCACCCCTCCACTTT	CASGLGPGQNNSPLHF
TRBJ1-3	-	TRBV7-2	16	-	TGTGCCAGCAGCTTATCTGTAGCGAGCTCTGGAAACACCATATATTTT	CASSLSVASSGNTIYF
TRBJ2-1	TRBD2	TRBV5-5	15	-	TGTGCCAGCAGCTTCGGGCGGGGGGGCCACAATGAGCAGTTCTTC	CASSFGRGGHNEQFF
TRBJ2-7	TRBD1	TRBV11-2	14	many	TGTGCCAGCAGCCAACCGGGACAGGGAGTCGAGCAGTACTTC	CASSQPGQGVEQYF
TRBJ1-2	-	TRBV5-8	14	-	TGTGCCAGCAGCTTGGGAGGGCCTGGGTATGGCTACACCTTC	CASSLGGPGYGYTF
TRBJ1-5	TRBD1	TRBV25-1	16	-	TGTGCCAGCAGTGATGCAACAGGGGCGAGCAATCAGCCCCAGCATTTT	CASSDATGASNQPQHF
TRBJ1-1	-	TRBV10-3	14	once	TGTGCCATCAGTCCTGAGGCCCCGAACACTGAAGCTTTCTTT	CAISPEAPNTEAFF
TRBJ1-3	-	TRBV12-3/TRBV12-4	11	-	TGTGCCAGCACACGAGGGAACACCATATATTTT	CASTRGNTIYF
TRBJ2-7	-	TRBV11-3	14	-	TGTGCCAGCAGCTTAGCTCCAGGGCCCTACGAGCAGTACTTC	CASSLAPGPYEQYF
TRBJ1-1	TRBD1	TRBV30	15	-	TGTGCCTGGAGAATGGGACAGGGGTTGAACACTGAAGCTTTCTTT	CAWRMGQGLNTEAFF
TRBJ1-2	-	TRBV5-4	14	-	TGTGCCAGCAGCTTGGTGAGGAACTCTCACGGCTACACCTTC	CASSLVRNSHGYTF
TRBJ2-1	-	TRBV9	15	once	TGTGCCAGCAGCGTAGGCGGGGCCTTGTTGGGTGAGCAGTTCTTC	CASSVGGALLGEQFF
TRBJ1-1	-	TRBV18	15	-	TGTGCCAGCTCACCGTCGGTCGCGGGTTTCACTGAAGCTTTCTTT	CASSPSVAGFTEAFF
TRBJ1-1	-	TRBV2	11	few	TGTGCCAGCAGTGAATTTCAGGAAGCTTTCTTT	CASSEFQEAFF
TRBJ2-2	TRBD2	TRBV24-1	20	-	TGTGCCACCAGTGATTCTGGTATTGGTAGCGGGAAAACGAACACCGGGGAGCTGTTTTTT	CATSDSGIGSGKTNTGELFF
TRBJ1-1	-	TRBV5-1	14	-	TGCGCCAGCAGCGGCGGGTTGATGAACACTGAAGCTTTCTTT	CASSGGLMNTEAFF
TRBJ1-3	TRBD1	TRBV5-1	15	-	TGCGCCAGCAGCCGTACAGGGGACGCTGGAAACACCATATATTTT	CASSRTGDAGNTIYF
TRBJ1-2	-	TRBV7-2	14	-	TGTGCCAGCAGCTTACAGGGCCGAGAGAGCGGCTACACCTTC	CASSLQGRESGYTF
TRBJ1-6	TRBD1	TRBV6-6	14	-	TGTGCCAGCAGTTTGGGACAGGGAGGTTCACCCCTCCACTTT	CASSLGQGGSPLHF
TRBJ1-2	-	TRBV29-1	11	-	TGCAGCGTTGAAGGTAGCTATGGCTACACCTTC	CSVEGSYGYTF
TRBJ1-5	-	TRBV19	12	-	TGTGCCAGTAATGAGGCGTTGGAGCCCCAGCATTTT	CASNEALEPQHF
TRBJ2-7	-	TRBV19	14	-	TGTGCCAGTAGTACCCGGGACACTATCTACGAGCAGTACTTC	CASSTRDTIYEQYF
TRBJ1-3	-	TRBV11-2	17	-	TGTGCCAGCAGCTTAGATATAAGGGGAAGCTCTGGAAACACCATATATTTT	CASSLDIRGSSGNTIYF
TRBJ1-2	TRBD1	TRBV29-1	12	-	TGCAGCGTTAGACAGGGCGACTATGGCTACACCTTC	CSVRQGDYGYTF
TRBJ2-3	-	TRBV9	15	-	TGTGCCAGCAGCGTATTATCCGGGGACACAGATACGCAGTATTTT	CASSVLSGDTDTQYF
TRBJ2-3	TRBD2	TRBV4-1	17	-	TGCGCCAGCAGCCGCGGGACTAGCGGGGATTACACAGATACGCAGTATTTT	CASSRGTSGDYTDTQYF
TRBJ1-2	-	TRBV3-1/TRBV3-2	14	-	TGTGCCAGCACCCCCTCCTGGCCGAACTATGGCTACACCTTC	CASTPSWPNYGYTF
TRBJ1-4	-	TRBV9	14	-	TGTGCCAGCAGCCCGGGGGGAACTAATGAAAAACTGTTTTTT	CASSPGGTNEKLFF
TRBJ1-3	-	TRBV7-9	14	-	TGTGCCAGCAGCTTAGTCCTATCTGGAAACACCATATATTTT	CASSLVLSGNTIYF
TRBJ2-1	TRBD1	TRBV7-8	14	-	TGTGCCAGCAGCTTCGACAGGGTTCGATATGAGCAGTTCTTC	CASSFDRVRYEQFF
TRBJ1-5	-	TRBV7-2	12	-	TGTGCCAGCAGCCGGTACAGTCAGCCCCAGCATTTT	CASSRYSQPQHF
TRBJ1-2	TRBD1	TRBV7-2	14	-	TGTTCCAGCAGCGGACCTCCAGGGGGCGATGGCTACACCTTC	CSSSGPPGGDGYTF
TRBJ1-1	-	TRBV5-5	14	-	TGTGCCAGCAGCTTAAGCACCGGGAACACTGAAGCTTTCTTT	CASSLSTGNTEAFF
TRBJ2-7	TRBD1	TRBV4-3	18	-	TGCGCCAGCAGCCAATATCACTCGGGGACAGGGATGGTAAACGAGCAGTACTTC	CASSQYHSGTGMVNEQYF
TRBJ2-5	-	TRBV5-1	16	-	TGCGCCAGCAGCTCGGAACAGGGTTTGGCACAAGAGACCCAGTACTTC	CASSSEQGLAQETQYF
TRBJ2-7	-	TRBV11-3	13	-	TGTGCCAGCAGCTCAGGGGGGATTGACGAGCAGTACTTC	CASSSGGIDEQYF
TRBJ1-5	TRBD1	TRBV6-6	13	-	TGTGCCAGCAGTGACAGGGTTGGGCAGCCCCAGCATTTT	CASSDRVGQPQHF
TRBJ2-3	-	TRBV5-1	13	once	TGCGCCAGCAGCTTGGGGGCCACAGATACGCAGTATTTT	CASSLGATDTQYF
TRBJ1-1	TRBD1	TRBV4-3	16	many	TGCGCCAGCAGCCAAGACATCGGGACAGGGGGGACTGAAGCTTTCTTT	CASSQDIGTGGTEAFF
TRBJ2-7	TRBD1	TRBV27	15	-	TGTGCCAGCAGTTTATGGACAGGGGGAGCCTACGAGCAGTACTTC	CASSLWTGGAYEQYF
TRBJ2-2	TRBD1	TRBV10-1	13	few	TGCGCCACCTCGGGACAGTACACCGGGGAGCTGTTTTTT	CATSGQYTGELFF
TRBJ1-1	-	TRBV20-1	11	-	TGCAGTGCGCAACTTAACACTGAAGCTTTCTTT	CSAQLNTEAFF